This entry describes one TCR beta chain. The data were taken from a study of blood T cell repertoires in COVID-19. Study information: COVID-19 samples, acute and convalescent, were from the United States, Italy and Spain. T cells, B-cell-depleted T cells, or PBMCs provided the cDNA or gDNA that served as material.

Sequencing was performed with immunoSEQ multiplex PCR; in TCRdb, only in-frame clones are kept and a portion is missing. This sample carries some 240,000 clones, about nine tenths of them seen once, and the ten largest clones take roughly 7%. The sample consisted of peripheral blood. The TCR sequence derives from a man aged 60 to 75 who had recovered from COVID-19.

CDR3 sequence reads: CASSLSWRGVNTGELFF. CDR3 sequence (DNA): TGTGCCAGCAGTTTATCGTGGCGGGGGGTCAACACCGGGGAGCTGTTTTTT. This chain links TRBV27 with TRBJ2-2; 8 bases are shared with TRBD2. The germline V gene encodes CDR1 MNHEY and CDR2 SMNVEV (reference sequence). The CDR3 spans 17 residues. V lost 0 bases and J lost 2; bases outside the gene matches: 5.